The clone carrying this TCR beta chain was seen once. This specimen belongs to a study of blood T cell repertoires in COVID-19. After removal of 2 bases from V and 5 bases from J, the junction contained 2 bases not matched to a gene. CDR3 length: 14 residues. CDR1 is KGHSH, CDR2 LQKENI, per germline. Sequencing was performed with immunoSEQ multiplex PCR; in TCRdb, only in-frame clones are kept and a portion is missing. The sample has about 39,000 clones; around 76% are singletons. The chain couples TRBV18 to TRBJ2-1, with 8 positions matching TRBD2. The TCR sequence derives from a man at least 80 years old with acute or convalescent COVID-19. The sample consisted of peripheral blood. The CDR3 is CASSPTSGNNEQFF. The CDR3 DNA reads as TGTGCCAGCTCACCAACTAGCGGAAACAATGAGCAGTTCTTC.